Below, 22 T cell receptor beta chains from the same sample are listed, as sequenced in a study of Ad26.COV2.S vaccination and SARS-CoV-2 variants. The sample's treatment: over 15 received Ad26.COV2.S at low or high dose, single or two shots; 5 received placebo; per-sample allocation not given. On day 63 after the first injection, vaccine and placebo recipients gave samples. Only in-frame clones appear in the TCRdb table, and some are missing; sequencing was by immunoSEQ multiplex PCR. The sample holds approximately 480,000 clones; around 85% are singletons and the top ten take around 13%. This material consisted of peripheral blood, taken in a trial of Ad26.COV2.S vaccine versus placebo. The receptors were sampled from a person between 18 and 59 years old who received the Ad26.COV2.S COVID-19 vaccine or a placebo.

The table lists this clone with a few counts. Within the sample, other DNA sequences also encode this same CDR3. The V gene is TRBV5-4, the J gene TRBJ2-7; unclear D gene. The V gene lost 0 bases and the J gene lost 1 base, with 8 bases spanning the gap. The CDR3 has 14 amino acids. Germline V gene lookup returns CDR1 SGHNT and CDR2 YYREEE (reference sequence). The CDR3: CASSLEVSSYEQYF. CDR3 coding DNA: TGTGCCAGCAGCTTGGAAGTATCGTCCTACGAGCAGTACTTC.

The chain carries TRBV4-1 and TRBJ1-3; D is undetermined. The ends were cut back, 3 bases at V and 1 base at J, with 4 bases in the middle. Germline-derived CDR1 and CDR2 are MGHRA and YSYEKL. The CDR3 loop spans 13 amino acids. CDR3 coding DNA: TGCGCCAGCAGCCAGGAGTCTGGAAACACCATATATTTT. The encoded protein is CASSQESGNTIYF.

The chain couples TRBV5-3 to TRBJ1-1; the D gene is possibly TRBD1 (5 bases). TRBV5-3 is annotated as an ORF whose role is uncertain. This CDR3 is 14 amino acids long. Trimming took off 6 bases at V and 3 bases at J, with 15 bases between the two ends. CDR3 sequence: CARTVSGAHTEAFF. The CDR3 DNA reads TGTGCCAGAACCGTCTCCGGGGCTCACACTGAAGCTTTCTTT.

Here the CDR3 reads CAWRLLGQGGGYTF. In DNA form, the CDR3 reads TGTGCCTGGAGGCTCTTGGGACAGGGAGGGGGCTACACCTTC. The chain joins TRBV30 to TRBJ1-2; 9 bases agree with TRBD1. The V segment lost 3 bases and the J segment 8 bases; nucleotides outside the gene matches: 10. This CDR3 spans 14 amino acids. CDR1 and CDR2 (germline): GTSNPN, SVGIG (reference sequence).

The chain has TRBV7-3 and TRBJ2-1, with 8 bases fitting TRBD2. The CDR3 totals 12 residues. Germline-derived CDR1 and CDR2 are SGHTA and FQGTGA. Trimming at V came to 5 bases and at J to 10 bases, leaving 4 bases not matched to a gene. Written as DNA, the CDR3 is TGTGCCAGCAGCACCACTAGCGGAGAGCAGTTCTTC. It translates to CASSTTSGEQFF.

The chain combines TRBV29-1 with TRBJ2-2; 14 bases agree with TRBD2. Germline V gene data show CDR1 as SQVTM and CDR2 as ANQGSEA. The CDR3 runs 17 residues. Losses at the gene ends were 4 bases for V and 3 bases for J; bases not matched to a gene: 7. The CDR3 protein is CSVAGTSGSRYTGELFF. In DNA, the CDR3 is TGCAGCGTTGCGGGGACTAGCGGGAGTCGGTACACCGGGGAGCTGTTTTTT.

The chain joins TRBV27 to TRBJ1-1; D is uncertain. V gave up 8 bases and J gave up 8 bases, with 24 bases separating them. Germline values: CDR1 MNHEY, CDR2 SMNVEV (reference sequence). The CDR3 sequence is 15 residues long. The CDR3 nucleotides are TGTGCCAGCCGACCTGGAGGCGCAGAGACCTCAGAAGCTTTCTTT. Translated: CASRPGGAETSEAFF.

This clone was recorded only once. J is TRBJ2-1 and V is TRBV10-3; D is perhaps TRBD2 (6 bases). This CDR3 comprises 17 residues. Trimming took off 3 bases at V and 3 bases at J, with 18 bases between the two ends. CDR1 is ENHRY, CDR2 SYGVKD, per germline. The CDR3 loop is CAISDPRDSRIYNEQFF. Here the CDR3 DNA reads TGTGCCATCAGTGACCCCCGGGACTCCCGAATCTACAATGAGCAGTTCTTC.

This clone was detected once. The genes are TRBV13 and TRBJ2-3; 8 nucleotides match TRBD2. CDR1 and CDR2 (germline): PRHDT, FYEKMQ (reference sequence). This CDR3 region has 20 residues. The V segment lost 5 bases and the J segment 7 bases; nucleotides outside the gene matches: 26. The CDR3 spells CASSQSRRGEGSARLNTQYF. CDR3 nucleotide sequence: TGTGCCAGCAGCCAGTCCCGGCGGGGGGAGGGTAGCGCACGGCTTAATACGCAGTATTTT.

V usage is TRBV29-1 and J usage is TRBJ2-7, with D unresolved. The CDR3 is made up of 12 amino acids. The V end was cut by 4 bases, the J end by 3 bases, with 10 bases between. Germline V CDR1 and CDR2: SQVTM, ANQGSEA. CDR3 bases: TGCAGCGTTGCTCAGCTCATCTACGAGCAGTACTTC. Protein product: CSVAQLIYEQYF.

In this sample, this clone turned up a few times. The CDR3 DNA reads as TGTGCCACGTCAAAGCGGCCACCCTACGAGCAGTACTTC. Translating it yields CATSKRPPYEQYF. This sequence joins TRBV6-5 and TRBJ2-7; perhaps TRBD2 as D (5 bases). The CDR3 runs to 13 residues. CDR1 is MNHEY and CDR2 is SVGAGI in the germline V gene. The ends were cut back, 10 bases at V and 2 bases at J, with 15 bases in the middle.

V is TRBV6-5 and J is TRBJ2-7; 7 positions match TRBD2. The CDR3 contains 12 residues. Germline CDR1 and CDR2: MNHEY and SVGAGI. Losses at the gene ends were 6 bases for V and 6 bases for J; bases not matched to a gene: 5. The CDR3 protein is CASSAGGFEQYF. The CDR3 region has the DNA TGTGCCAGCAGCGCCGGGGGGTTCGAGCAGTACTTC.

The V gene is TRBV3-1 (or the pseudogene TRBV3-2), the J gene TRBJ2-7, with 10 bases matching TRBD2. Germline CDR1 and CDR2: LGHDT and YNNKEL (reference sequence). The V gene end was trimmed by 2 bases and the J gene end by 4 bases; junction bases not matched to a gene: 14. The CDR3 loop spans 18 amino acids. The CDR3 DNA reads TGTGCCAGCAGCCAATCCGTCGCTAGCGGGAGTGTGATTTACGAGCAGTACTTC. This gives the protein CASSQSVASGSVIYEQYF.

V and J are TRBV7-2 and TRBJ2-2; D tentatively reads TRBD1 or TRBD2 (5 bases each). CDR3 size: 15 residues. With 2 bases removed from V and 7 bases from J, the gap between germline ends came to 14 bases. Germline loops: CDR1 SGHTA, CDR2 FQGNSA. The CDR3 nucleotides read TGTGCCAGCAGCTTATCATCGTCGGGGCACGGGGAGCTGTTTTTT. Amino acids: CASSLSSSGHGELFF.

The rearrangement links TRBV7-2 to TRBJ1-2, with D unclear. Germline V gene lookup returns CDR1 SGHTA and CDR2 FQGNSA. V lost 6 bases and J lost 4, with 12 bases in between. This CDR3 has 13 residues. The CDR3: CASSPGLGYGYTF. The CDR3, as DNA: TGTGCCAGCAGTCCCGGACTGGGCTATGGCTACACCTTC. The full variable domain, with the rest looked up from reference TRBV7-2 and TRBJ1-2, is GAGVSQSPSNKVTEKGKDVELRCDPISGHTALYWYRQSLGQGLEFLIYFQGNSAPDKSGLPSDRFSAERTGGSVSTLTIQRTQQEDSAVYLCASSPGLGYGYTFGSGTRLTVV.

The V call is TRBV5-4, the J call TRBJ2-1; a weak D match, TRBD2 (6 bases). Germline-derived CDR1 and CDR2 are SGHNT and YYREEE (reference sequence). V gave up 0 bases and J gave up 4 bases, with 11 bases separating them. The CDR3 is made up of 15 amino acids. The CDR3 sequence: CASSLEASVYNEQFF. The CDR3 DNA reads TGTGCCAGCAGCTTGGAGGCTAGCGTTTACAATGAGCAGTTCTTC. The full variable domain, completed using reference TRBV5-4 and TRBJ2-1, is ETGVTQSPTHLIKTRGQQVTLRCSSQSGHNTVSWYQQALGQGPQFIFQYYREEENGRGNFPPRFSGLQFPNYSSELNVNALELDDSALYLCASSLEASVYNEQFFGPGTRLTVL.

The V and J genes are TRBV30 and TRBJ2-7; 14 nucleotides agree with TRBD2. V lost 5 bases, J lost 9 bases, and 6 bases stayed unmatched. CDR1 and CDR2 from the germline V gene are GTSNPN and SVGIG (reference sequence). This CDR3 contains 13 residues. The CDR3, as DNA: TGTGCCTGGCGGACTAGCGGGGGGTTCGTGCAGTACTTC. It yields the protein CAWRTSGGFVQYF.

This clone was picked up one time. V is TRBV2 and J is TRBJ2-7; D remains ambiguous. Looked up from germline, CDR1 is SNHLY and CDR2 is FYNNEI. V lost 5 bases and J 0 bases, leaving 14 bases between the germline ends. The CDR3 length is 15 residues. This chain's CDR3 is CASSLKRLSSYEQYF. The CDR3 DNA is TGTGCCAGCAGTCTAAAGAGGCTCAGCTCCTACGAGCAGTACTTC.

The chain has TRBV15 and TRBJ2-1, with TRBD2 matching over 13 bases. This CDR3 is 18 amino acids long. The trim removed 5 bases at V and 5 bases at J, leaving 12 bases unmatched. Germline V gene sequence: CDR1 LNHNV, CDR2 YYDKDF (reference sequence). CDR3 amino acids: CATSSRTSGSWGHNEQFF. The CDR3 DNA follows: TGTGCCACCAGCTCCCGGACTAGCGGGAGTTGGGGACACAATGAGCAGTTCTTC. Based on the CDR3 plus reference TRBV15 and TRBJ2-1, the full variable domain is DAMVIQNPRYQVTQFGKPVTLSCSQTLNHNVMYWYQQKSSQAPKLLFHYYDKDFNNEADTPDNFQSRRPNTSFCFLDIRSPGLGDTAMYLCATSSRTSGSWGHNEQFFGPGTRLTVL.

The CDR3 spells CASSQVQGGLGEQYF. In DNA form, the CDR3 reads TGTGCCAGCAGCCAAGTCCAGGGGGGCCTCGGCGAGCAGTACTTC. V usage is TRBV3-1 (or the pseudogene TRBV3-2) and J usage is TRBJ2-7; D may be TRBD1 (7 bases). CDR3 length: 15 amino acids. The V and J ends lost 1 base and 6 bases respectively, with 16 bases between them. Germline CDR1 and CDR2: LGHDT and YNNKEL (reference sequence).

DNA for the CDR3: TGCGCCAGCAGCCCAACAGGGGTCTATGGCTACACCTTC. Protein sequence: CASSPTGVYGYTF. The chain couples TRBV5-1 to TRBJ1-2, with 7 bases lining up with TRBD1. The J segment lost 4 bases and the V segment lost 4 bases, leaving 4 bases of the junction unmatched. CDR3 size: 13 residues. In germline, CDR1 is SGHRS, CDR2 YFSETQ.

The CDR3 coding sequence is TGTGCCAGCAGTTTCTCCGGGCAGGGGGAAAAACTGTTTTTT. This translates into CASSFSGQGEKLFF. The V and J genes are TRBV27 and TRBJ1-4; possible D gene TRBD1, 6 bases. The CDR3 spans 14 residues. V lost 3 bases to trimming and J lost 8 bases, with 13 bases between them. The germline gives CDR1 MNHEY, CDR2 SMNVEV (reference sequence).